The 9 T cell receptor beta chains reported below all come from one sample, sequenced in a study of blood T cell repertoires in COVID-19 (dated by TCRdb to about 2020). The method behind the library was the immunoSEQ multiplex PCR assay. TCRdb obtained this table from immuneACCESS and retained in-frame rearrangements with V and J assigned. These tables miss some clones; where compared with another copy, unresolved V genes account for less than half of the shortfall, and the remainder is unexplained. The sample table lists 250,000 to 350,000 clones, around 90% of them with a count of one. Roughly 4.3% of the sample is in the top ten clones. Sequencing was performed on PBMCs or T cells enriched from blood (not recorded which). The receptor set was obtained from a woman aged 18-35 years with acute COVID-19.

This sequence joins TRBV28 and TRBJ1-5; 10 bases match TRBD1. The CDR3 sequence is 15 residues long. The trim removed 2 bases at V and 5 bases at J, leaving 3 bases unmatched. Germline values: CDR1 MDHEN, CDR2 SYDVKM. This CDR3 reads CASSLAGTGDQPQHF. CDR3 coding DNA: TGTGCCAGCAGTTTAGCCGGGACAGGGGATCAGCCCCAGCATTTT.

The chain carries TRBV23-1 and TRBJ1-4; 9 positions agree with TRBD1. TRBV23-1 is treated as an ORF (open reading frame) with a function not yet certain. The CDR3 spans 20 residues. Trimming took 4 bases from V and 0 from J; bases not matched to a gene: 15. The CDR3 loop is CASSPRRRTGALATNEKLFF. In nucleotides, the CDR3 is TGCGCCAGCAGTCCCCGACGAAGGACAGGGGCCCTAGCAACTAATGAAAAACTGTTTTTT.

The chain uses TRBV18 and TRBJ1-1, with 8 nucleotides matching TRBD1. Germline lookup yields CDR1 KGHSH and CDR2 LQKENI. The V segment lost 2 bases and the J segment 5 bases; nucleotides outside the gene matches: 7. This CDR3 comprises 15 residues. As DNA, the CDR3 is TGTGCCAGCTCACCATTCGGACAGGGTGGAACTGAAGCTTTCTTT. It is translated as CASSPFGQGGTEAFF.

The chain combines TRBV27 with TRBJ1-1; 7 bases match TRBD1. Trimming at V came to 2 bases and at J to 4 bases, leaving 4 bases not matched to a gene. The germline V gene encodes CDR1 MNHEY and CDR2 SMNVEV (reference sequence). This CDR3 comprises 14 residues. The CDR3 region is CASSLRTGSTEAFF. The CDR3 DNA is TGTGCCAGCAGTTTACGGACAGGTTCCACTGAAGCTTTCTTT.

J is TRBJ1-1 and V is TRBV18, with a tentative D call TRBD1 (6 bases). V was cut by 3 bases and J by 4 bases, with 12 bases left in between. CDR3 length: 14 amino acids. Germline V gene data show CDR1 as KGHSH and CDR2 as LQKENI. The CDR3 loop is CASSPGGRITEAFF. In DNA form, the CDR3 reads TGTGCCAGCTCACCGGGGGGGCGCATCACTGAAGCTTTCTTT.

The chain combines TRBV28 with TRBJ2-1; maybe TRBD2 (7 bases). Trimming took 5 bases from V and 2 from J, leaving 19 bases between them. This CDR3 is built from 17 residues. Germline CDR1 is MDHEN and CDR2 is SYDVKM. CDR3 protein: CASSDIGGPGTYNEQFF. In nucleotides, the CDR3 is TGTGCCAGCAGTGATATCGGGGGGCCGGGGACCTACAATGAGCAGTTCTTC.

Notes on this clone: At one end the junction does not follow the germline gene, possibly because of a read error. The V and J genes are TRBV11-2 and TRBJ2-2; possible D gene TRBD2, 5 bases. The CDR3 covers 13 residues. CDR1 and CDR2 (germline): SGHAT, FQNNGV. The CDR3 region has the DNA TGTGCCAGCAGCTTAGATCAAAGGGCTAGCACCCCTTTT. Translated, it gives CASSLDQRASTPF.

The rearrangement joins TRBV18 to TRBJ1-5, with a possible D match to TRBD1 (5 bases). The CDR3 contains 14 residues. The V end lost 3 bases, the J end lost 6 bases, and 12 bases lay between the germline ends. CDR1 is KGHSH, CDR2 LQKENI, per germline. The CDR3 bases are TGTGCCAGCTCACCTTCCAGGGCTGGTCAGCCCCAGCATTTT. This gives the protein CASSPSRAGQPQHF. The full variable domain, completed using reference TRBV18 and TRBJ1-5, is NAGVMQNPRHLVRRRGQEARLRCSPMKGHSHVYWYRQLPEEGLKFMVYLQKENIIDESGMPKERFSAEFPKEGPSILRIQQVVRGDSAAYFCASSPSRAGQPQHFGDGTRLSIL.

This rearrangement joins TRBV24-1 to TRBJ1-2; a possible D gene is TRBD1 (6 bases). Trimming took off 4 bases at V and 5 bases at J, with 10 bases between the two ends. Per the germline V gene, CDR1 is KGHDR and CDR2 is SFDVKD. This CDR3 is 13 amino acids long. CDR3 nucleotides: TGTGCCACCAGTGAGACAGGAGAGTATGGCTACACCTTC. Translating it yields CATSETGEYGYTF.